This record covers a single T cell receptor (beta chain). The data were obtained in a study of blood T cell repertoires in COVID-19. About the study: Donors in the United States, Italy and Spain gave samples during acute or convalescent COVID-19. Nucleic acid was either cDNA or gDNA, and it came from T cells, B-cell-depleted T cells, or PBMCs.

Study processing details: Quantification of nucleated cells was approximated via reference gene primer amplification. Sequencing used immunoSEQ multiplex PCR; TCRdb keeps in-frame clones, though not all of them. V and J calls and clone size are as listed in that table; D and trimming were resolved from the DNA. The sample has more than 150,000 clones; nearly 80% are singletons. Trimming left V 5 bases short and J 8 bases short, with 18 bases between. The germline CDR1 and CDR2 sequences are SEHNR and FQNEAQ (reference sequence). The CDR3 runs 15 residues. The origin of this receptor is a woman between 65 and 79 years old with acute or convalescent COVID-19. The chain recombines TRBV7-9 with TRBJ1-4; D possibly corresponds to TRBD1 (6 bases). Material: peripheral blood. The CDR3 protein is CASSRLQGAGEKLFF. The CDR3 DNA sequence: TGTGCCAGCAGCCGTTTACAGGGTGCAGGAGAAAAACTGTTTTTT.